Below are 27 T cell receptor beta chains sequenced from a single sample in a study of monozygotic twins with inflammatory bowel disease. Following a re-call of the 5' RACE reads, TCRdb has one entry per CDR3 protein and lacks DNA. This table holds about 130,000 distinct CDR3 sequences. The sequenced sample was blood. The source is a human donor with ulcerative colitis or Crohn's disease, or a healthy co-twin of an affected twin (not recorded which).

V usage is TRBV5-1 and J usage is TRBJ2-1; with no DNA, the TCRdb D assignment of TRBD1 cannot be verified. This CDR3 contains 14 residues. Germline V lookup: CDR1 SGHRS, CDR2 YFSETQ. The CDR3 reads CASSLGAAGDEQFF. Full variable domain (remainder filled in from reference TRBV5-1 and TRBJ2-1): KAGVTQTPRYLIKTRGQQVTLSCSPISGHRSVSWYQQTPGQGLQFLFEYFSETQRNKGNFPGRFSGRQFSNSRSEMNVSTLELGDSALYLCASSLGAAGDEQFFGPGTRLTVL.

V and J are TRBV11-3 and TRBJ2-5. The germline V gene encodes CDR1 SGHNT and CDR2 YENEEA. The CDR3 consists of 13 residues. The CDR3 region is CASSFYTGETQYF. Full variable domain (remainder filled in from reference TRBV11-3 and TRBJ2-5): EAGVVQSPRYKIIEKKQPVAFWCNPISGHNTLYWYLQNLGQGPELLIRYENEEAVDDSQLPKDRFSAERLKGVDSTLKIQPAELGDSAVYLCASSFYTGETQYFGPGTRLLVL.

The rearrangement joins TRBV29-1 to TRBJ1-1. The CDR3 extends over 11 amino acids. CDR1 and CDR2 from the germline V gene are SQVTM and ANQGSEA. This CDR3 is CSVEQVVEAFF. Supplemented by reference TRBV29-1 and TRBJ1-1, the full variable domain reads SAVISQKPSRDICQRGTSLTIQCQVDSQVTMMFWYRQQPGQSLTLIATANQGSEATYESGFVIDKFPISRPNLTFSTLTVSNMSPEDSSIYLCSVEQVVEAFFGQGTRLTVV.

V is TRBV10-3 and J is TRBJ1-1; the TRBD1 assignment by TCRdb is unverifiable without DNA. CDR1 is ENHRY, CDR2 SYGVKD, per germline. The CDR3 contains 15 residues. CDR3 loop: CATLAPGRFDTEAFF.

The CDR3 is CASSREKKAGRGYNEQFF. The chain joins TRBV14 to TRBJ2-1; TCRdb reports TRBD2, a call that lacks DNA to check it against. Germline loops: CDR1 SGHDN, CDR2 FVKESK. The CDR3 extends over 18 amino acids.

The CDR3 here is CSARVFRAFSYEQYF. The genes are TRBV20-1 and TRBJ2-7; the TCRdb D gene call, TRBD2, has no DNA to confirm it. The CDR3 consists of 15 residues. CDR1 and CDR2 from the germline V gene are DFQATT and SNEGSKA (reference sequence).

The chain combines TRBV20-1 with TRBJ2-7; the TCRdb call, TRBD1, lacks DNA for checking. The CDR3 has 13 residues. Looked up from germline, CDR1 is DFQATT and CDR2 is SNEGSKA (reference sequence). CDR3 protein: CSARGQGAYERYF.

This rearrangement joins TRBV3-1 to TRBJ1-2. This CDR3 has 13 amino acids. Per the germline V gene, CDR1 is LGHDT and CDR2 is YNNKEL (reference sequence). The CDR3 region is CASSRPPNYGYTF.

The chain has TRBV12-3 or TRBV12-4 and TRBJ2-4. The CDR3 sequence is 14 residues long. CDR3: CASSLAGSKNIQYF.

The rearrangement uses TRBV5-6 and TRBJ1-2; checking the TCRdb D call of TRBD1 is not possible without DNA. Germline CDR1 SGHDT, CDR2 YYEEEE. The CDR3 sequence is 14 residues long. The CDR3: CASSVGTGWYGYTF.

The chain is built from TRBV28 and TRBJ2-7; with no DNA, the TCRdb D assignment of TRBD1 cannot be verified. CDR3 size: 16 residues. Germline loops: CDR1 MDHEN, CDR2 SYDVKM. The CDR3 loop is CASSFPPGSAVDEQYF.

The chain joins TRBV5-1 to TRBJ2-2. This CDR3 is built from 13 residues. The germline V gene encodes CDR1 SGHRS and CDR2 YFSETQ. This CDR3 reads CASRSRDIGELFF. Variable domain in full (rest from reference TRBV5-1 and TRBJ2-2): KAGVTQTPRYLIKTRGQQVTLSCSPISGHRSVSWYQQTPGQGLQFLFEYFSETQRNKGNFPGRFSGRQFSNSRSEMNVSTLELGDSALYLCASRSRDIGELFFGEGSRLTVL.

The CDR3 sequence: CASSAYPRDTAYEQYF. This chain links TRBV25-1 with TRBJ2-7; TCRdb calls TRBD1, which cannot be checked without DNA. Germline CDR1 is MGHDK and CDR2 is SYGVNS. This CDR3 is 16 amino acids long.

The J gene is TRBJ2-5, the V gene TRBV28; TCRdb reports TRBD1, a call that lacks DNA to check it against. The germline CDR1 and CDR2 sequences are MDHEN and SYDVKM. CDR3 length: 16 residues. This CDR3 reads CASSLTGTGGWKTQYF. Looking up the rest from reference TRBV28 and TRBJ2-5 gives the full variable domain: DVKVTQSSRYLVKRTGEKVFLECVQDMDHENMFWYRQDPGLGLRLIYFSYDVKMKEKGDIPEGYSVSREKKERFSLILESASTNQTSMYLCASSLTGTGGWKTQYFGPGTRLLVL.

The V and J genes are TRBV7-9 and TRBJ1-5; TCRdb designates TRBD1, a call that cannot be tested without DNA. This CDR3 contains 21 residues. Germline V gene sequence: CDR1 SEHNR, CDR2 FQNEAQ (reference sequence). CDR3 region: CASSIRLSGTGTVYSNQPQHF.

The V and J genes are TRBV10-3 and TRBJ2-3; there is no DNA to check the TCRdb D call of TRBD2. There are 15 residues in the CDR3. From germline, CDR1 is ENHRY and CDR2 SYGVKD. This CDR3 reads CATRGLAASTDTQYF.

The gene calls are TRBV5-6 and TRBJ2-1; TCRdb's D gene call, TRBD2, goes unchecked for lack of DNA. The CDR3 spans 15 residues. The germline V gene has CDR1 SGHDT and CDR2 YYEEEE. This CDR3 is CASSSRDSGYNEQFF.

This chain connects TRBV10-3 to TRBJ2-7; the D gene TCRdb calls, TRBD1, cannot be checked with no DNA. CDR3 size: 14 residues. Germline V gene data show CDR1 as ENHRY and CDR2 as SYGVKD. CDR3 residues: CAISRQASSYEQYF.

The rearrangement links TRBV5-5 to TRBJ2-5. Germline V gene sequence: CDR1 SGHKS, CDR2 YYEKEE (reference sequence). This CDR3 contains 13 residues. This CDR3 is CASSFSNQETQYF.

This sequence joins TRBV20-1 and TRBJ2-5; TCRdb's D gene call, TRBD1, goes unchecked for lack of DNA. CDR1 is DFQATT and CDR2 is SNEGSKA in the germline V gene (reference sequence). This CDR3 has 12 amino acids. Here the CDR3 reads CSSSARGETQYF.

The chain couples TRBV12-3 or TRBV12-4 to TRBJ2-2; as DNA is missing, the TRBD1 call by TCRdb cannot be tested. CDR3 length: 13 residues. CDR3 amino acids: CAIQFTGIGELFF.

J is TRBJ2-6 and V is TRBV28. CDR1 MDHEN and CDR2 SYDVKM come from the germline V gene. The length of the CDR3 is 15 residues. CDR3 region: CASTFGPAGANVLTF.

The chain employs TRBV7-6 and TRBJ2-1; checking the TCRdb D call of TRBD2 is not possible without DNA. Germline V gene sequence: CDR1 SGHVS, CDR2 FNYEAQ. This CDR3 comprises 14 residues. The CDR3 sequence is CASSLEAGSNEQFF.

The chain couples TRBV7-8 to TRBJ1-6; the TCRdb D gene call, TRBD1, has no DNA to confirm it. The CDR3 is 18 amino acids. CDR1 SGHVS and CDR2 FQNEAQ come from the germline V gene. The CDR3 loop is CASSLAGGVYSYNSPLHF.

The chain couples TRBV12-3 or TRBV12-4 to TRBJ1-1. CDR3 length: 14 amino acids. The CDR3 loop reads CASRPRSENTEAFF.

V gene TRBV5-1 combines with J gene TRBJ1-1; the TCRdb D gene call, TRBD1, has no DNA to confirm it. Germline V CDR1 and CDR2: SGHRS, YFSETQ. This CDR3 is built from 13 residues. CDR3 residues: CASSLIRGTEAFF. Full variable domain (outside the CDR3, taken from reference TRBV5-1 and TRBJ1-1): KAGVTQTPRYLIKTRGQQVTLSCSPISGHRSVSWYQQTPGQGLQFLFEYFSETQRNKGNFPGRFSGRQFSNSRSEMNVSTLELGDSALYLCASSLIRGTEAFFGQGTRLTVV.

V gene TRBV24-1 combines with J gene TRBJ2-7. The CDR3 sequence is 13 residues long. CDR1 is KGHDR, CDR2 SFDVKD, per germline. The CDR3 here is CATSDSSSYEQYF.